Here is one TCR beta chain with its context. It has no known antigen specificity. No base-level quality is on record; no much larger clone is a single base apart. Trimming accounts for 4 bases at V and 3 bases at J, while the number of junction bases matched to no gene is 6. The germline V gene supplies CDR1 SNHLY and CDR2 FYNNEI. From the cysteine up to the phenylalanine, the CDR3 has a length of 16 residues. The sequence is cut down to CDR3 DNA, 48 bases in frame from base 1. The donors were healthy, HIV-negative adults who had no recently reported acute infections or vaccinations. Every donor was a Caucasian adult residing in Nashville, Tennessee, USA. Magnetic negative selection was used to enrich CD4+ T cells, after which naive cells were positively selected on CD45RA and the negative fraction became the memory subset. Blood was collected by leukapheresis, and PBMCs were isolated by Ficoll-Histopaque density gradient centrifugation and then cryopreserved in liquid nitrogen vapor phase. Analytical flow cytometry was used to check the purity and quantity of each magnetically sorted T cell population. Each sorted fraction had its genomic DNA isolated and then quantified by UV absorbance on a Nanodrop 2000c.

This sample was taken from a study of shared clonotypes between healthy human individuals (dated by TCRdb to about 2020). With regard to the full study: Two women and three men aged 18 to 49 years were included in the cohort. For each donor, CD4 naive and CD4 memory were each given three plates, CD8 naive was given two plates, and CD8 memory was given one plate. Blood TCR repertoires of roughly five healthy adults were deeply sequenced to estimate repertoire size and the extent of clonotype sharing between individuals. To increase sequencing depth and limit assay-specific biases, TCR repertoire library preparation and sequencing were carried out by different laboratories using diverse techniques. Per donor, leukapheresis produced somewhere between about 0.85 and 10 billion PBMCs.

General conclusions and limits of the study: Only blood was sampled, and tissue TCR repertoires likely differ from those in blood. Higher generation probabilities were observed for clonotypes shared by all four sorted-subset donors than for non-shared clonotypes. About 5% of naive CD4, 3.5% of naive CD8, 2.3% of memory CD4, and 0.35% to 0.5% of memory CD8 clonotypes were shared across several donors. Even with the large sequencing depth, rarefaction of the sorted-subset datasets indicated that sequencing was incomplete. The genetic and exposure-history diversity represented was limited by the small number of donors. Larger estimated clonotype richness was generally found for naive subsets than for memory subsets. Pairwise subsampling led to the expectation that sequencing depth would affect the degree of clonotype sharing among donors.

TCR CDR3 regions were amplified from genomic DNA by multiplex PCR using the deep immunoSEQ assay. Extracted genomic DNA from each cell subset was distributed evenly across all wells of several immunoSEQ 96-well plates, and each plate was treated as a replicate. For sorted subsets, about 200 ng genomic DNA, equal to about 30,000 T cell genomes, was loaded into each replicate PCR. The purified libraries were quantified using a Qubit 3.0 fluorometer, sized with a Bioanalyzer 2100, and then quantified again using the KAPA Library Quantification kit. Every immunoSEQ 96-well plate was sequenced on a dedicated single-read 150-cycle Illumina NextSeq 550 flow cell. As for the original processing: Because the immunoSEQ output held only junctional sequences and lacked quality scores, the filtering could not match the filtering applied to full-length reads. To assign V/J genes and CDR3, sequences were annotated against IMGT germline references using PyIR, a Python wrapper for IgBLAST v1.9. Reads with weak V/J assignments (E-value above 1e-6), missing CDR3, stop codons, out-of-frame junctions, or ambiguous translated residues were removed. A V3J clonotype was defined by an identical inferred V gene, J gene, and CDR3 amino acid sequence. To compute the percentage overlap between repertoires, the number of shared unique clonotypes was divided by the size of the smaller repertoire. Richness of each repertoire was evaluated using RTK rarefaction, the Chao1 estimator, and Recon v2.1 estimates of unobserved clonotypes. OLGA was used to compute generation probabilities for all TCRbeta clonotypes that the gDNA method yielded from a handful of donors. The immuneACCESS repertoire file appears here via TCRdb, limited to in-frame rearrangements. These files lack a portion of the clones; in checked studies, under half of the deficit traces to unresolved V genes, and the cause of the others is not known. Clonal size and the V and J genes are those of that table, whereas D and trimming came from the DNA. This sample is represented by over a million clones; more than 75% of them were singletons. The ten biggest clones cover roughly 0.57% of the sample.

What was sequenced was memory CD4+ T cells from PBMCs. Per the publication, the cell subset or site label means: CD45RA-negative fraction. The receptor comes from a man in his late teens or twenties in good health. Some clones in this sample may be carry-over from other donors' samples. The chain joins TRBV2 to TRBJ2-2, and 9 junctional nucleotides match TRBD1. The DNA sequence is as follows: TGTGCCAGCAGTGTAGAGGGACAGGGATACACCGGGGAGCTGTTTTTT. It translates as CASSVEGQGYTGELFF.